This is a list of T cell receptor beta chains from one sample in a study of response to subunit inactivated influenza vaccine. From the RT-PCR reads, TCRdb called clonotypes with MiXCR, one entry per CDR3 protein. The sample shows hundreds of thousands of distinct CDR3 sequences, roughly 12% of them seen only once. The input for sequencing was PBMCs from blood, taken on the day of vaccination. These receptors were taken from a man aged 50 or older who received an inactivated influenza vaccine. The CDR3 runs from the conserved cysteine through the conserved F or W. Each record gives: clone size, V gene, J gene, D gene, CDR3 DNA, CDR3 protein. The D gene is left open where the match is weak. The size of a clone is reported for some rows only, either as once, few or many, or as a class for expanded clones.

.	TRBV11-1	TRBJ2-7	.	TGTGCCAGCAGCCCTGGGACAACACACTACGAGCAGTACTTC	CASSPGTTHYEQYF
.	TRBV20-1	TRBJ2-7	.	TGCAGTGCTAGAGATAGGGGCAGGGTCTACGAGCAGTACTTC	CSARDRGRVYEQYF
many	TRBV2	TRBJ2-1	.	TGTGCCAGCAGTCTCGAAGCGAGAGAGCAGTTCTTC	CASSLEAREQFF
few	TRBV7-9	TRBJ2-3	TRBD1	TGTGCCAGCAGCGACGGGACAGTAAGCACAGATACGCAGTATTTT	CASSDGTVSTDTQYF
.	TRBV2	TRBJ2-7	.	TGTGCCAGCAGTCCCCCCTTAGATGCTGGTGGGCAGTACTTC	CASSPPLDAGGQYF
.	TRBV9	TRBJ2-1	TRBD2	TGTGCCAGCAGCGTAGGAGGGACTAGCGGGGGGGTCCGATACAATGAGCAGTTCTTC	CASSVGGTSGGVRYNEQFF
many	TRBV7-3	TRBJ2-2	TRBD2	TGTGCCAGCGCACGCGGGGGGCGCGGCACCGGGGAGCTGTTTTTT	CASARGGRGTGELFF
.	TRBV5-6	TRBJ1-1	.	TGTGCCAGCAGCTTTCCCAGGGACACTGAAGCTTTCTTT	CASSFPRDTEAFF
.	TRBV7-9	TRBJ1-6	.	TGTACCAGCAGCTTTGGAGGAGGGTCGAATTCACCCCTCCACTTT	CTSSFGGGSNSPLHF
few	TRBV11-2	TRBJ1-2	TRBD1	TGTGCCAGCAGGAGACCGGGACAGGGAAACTATGGCTACACCTTC	CASRRPGQGNYGYTF
.	TRBV7-9	TRBJ2-1	TRBD2	TGTGCCAGCAGCGGGCGGACTAGCGGGACCACCGAGCAGTTCTTC	CASSGRTSGTTEQFF
many	TRBV12-3/TRBV12-4	TRBJ2-7	.	TGTGCCAGCGGAACGGGATCCTCTTCGGAGCAGTACTTC	CASGTGSSSEQYF
many	TRBV14	TRBJ2-1	.	TGTGCCAGCAGCCAAGATCGGGCTTTGATTAGGGCCAATGAGCAGTTCTTC	CASSQDRALIRANEQFF
.	TRBV19	TRBJ1-5	.	TGTGCCAGTAGTATACGCCAGGGCGCTAATCAGCCCCAGCATTTT	CASSIRQGANQPQHF
few	TRBV20-1	TRBJ2-1	TRBD2	TGCAGTGCAATCTATGGGACTAGCGGGAGTAATGAGCAGTTCTTC	CSAIYGTSGSNEQFF
many	TRBV12-3/TRBV12-4	TRBJ2-7	.	TGTGCCAGCAGTGTTAACTACGAGCAGTACTTC	CASSVNYEQYF
few	TRBV6-5	TRBJ2-3	.	TGTGCCAGCAGTTATTTCGTGGACACTACAGATACGCAGTATTTT	CASSYFVDTTDTQYF
many	TRBV5-1	TRBJ2-1	.	TGCGCCAGCAGCTTGGGGGGGCCTTACAATGAGCAGTTCTTC	CASSLGGPYNEQFF
few	TRBV7-8	TRBJ2-7	.	TGTGCCAGCAGCTTAGCGGTGGACGGGGAGCAGTACTTC	CASSLAVDGEQYF
few	TRBV15	TRBJ1-1	.	TGTGCCACCAGCAGTACCCAAACCACGAGGGCGGGGAGGTTTCGAAGAGCTTTCTTT	CATSSTQTTRAGRFRRAFF
few	TRBV15	TRBJ2-7	.	TGTGCCACCAGCAGAGAGGGCAGGTGGGACTACGAGCAGTACTTC	CATSREGRWDYEQYF
.	TRBV4-2	TRBJ2-2	.	TGTGCCAGCAGCCAGGAATATGGGGAGGCCGGGGAGCTGTTTTTT	CASSQEYGEAGELFF
few	TRBV6-5	TRBJ2-7	.	TGTGCCAGCAGTTACCCCGGACATTACGAGCAGTACTTC	CASSYPGHYEQYF
.	TRBV4-1	TRBJ1-1	TRBD1	TGCGCCAGCAGCCTCTGGACAGGGGATACTGAAGCTTTCTTT	CASSLWTGDTEAFF
few	TRBV4-3	TRBJ2-1	TRBD2	TGCGCCAGCAGCCAAGATTCTAGCGGGGTTCCTATCTCCTACAATGAGCAGTTCTTC	CASSQDSSGVPISYNEQFF
many	TRBV29-1	TRBJ2-1	TRBD1	TGCAGCGGGAAGCAGGGGGCTAACAATGAGCAGTTCTTC	CSGKQGANNEQFF
.	TRBV30	TRBJ2-2	.	TGTGCCTGGACCTTGGGGAACACCGGGGAGCTGTTTTTT	CAWTLGNTGELFF
.	TRBV28	TRBJ2-7	.	TGTGCCAGCGGGGGACGGTCCTACGAGCAGTACTTC	CASGGRSYEQYF
few	TRBV9	TRBJ1-2	.	TGTGCCAGCAGCGTAGAAGGAGGGCTAGATGGCTACACCTTC	CASSVEGGLDGYTF
few	TRBV6-5	TRBJ2-2	TRBD2	TGTGCCAGCAGTAACCGACGACTAGCGGGGGTTCAGGGGGAGCTGTTTTTT	CASSNRRLAGVQGELFF
few	TRBV5-6	TRBJ2-5	.	TGTGCCAGCAGCGCGGAGGCATGGAGGTCTCGCCAAGAGACCCAGTACTTC	CASSAEAWRSRQETQYF
few	TRBV25-1	TRBJ2-1	.	TGTGCCAGCAGTGAAGAGGTGACAGTCTCCTACAATGAGCAGTTCTTC	CASSEEVTVSYNEQFF
.	TRBV4-1	TRBJ2-5	TRBD1	TGCGCCAGCAGCCCCCAAGGGGGCAGAGAGACCCAGTACTTC	CASSPQGGRETQYF
many	TRBV4-2	TRBJ1-5	TRBD1	TGTGCCAGCAGCCATGGGGACAGGGAGCGTCAGCCCCAGCATTTT	CASSHGDRERQPQHF
.	TRBV12-3/TRBV12-4	TRBJ1-6	.	TGTGCCAGCAGGGCAGGGGCTAATTCACCCCTCCACTTT	CASRAGANSPLHF
few	TRBV20-1	TRBJ2-1	.	TGCAGTGCTAGAGTTGGGAATGCCTGGGGCAATGAGCAGTTCTTC	CSARVGNAWGNEQFF
few	TRBV29-1	TRBJ1-3	.	TGCAGCGTCGCCCATACAAACACCATATATTTT	CSVAHTNTIYF
few	TRBV6-5	TRBJ2-7	TRBD2	TGTGCCAGCAGTTATGGTCTAGCGGGAGTGCCCGGGTACGAGCAGTACTTC	CASSYGLAGVPGYEQYF
.	TRBV24-1	TRBJ1-2	.	TGTGCCACCAGTGGTGAGGGGATCAGTGGCTACACCTTC	CATSGEGISGYTF
few	TRBV12-3/TRBV12-4	TRBJ2-5	.	TGTGCCAGCAGTTTAGCGGGAGTAGTGGAGACCCAGTACTTC	CASSLAGVVETQYF
.	TRBV2	TRBJ2-3	.	TGTGCCAGCAGTGCCGGGCACAAACCCACAGATACGCAGTATTTT	CASSAGHKPTDTQYF
few	TRBV19	TRBJ2-6	.	TGTGCCAGTAGTATATCGGCGGCAGCCTCTGGGGCCAACGTCCTGACTTTC	CASSISAAASGANVLTF
.	TRBV10-1	TRBJ2-5	.	TGCGCCAGCAGTGAACTAGGAAAAGAGACCCAGTACTTC	CASSELGKETQYF
many	TRBV28	TRBJ2-1	TRBD2	TGTGCCAGCAGTCCCCTACTAGCGGGAGAATACAATGAGCAGTTCTTC	CASSPLLAGEYNEQFF
.	TRBV4-3	TRBJ2-2	.	TGCGCCAGCAGCCAACTTAGAGGAGGGGCCGGGGAGCTGTTTTTT	CASSQLRGGAGELFF